This TCR beta chain comes out of a study of spatial heterogeneity in lung cancer. Study results and limitations: Tumoral mutation counts were tracked by counts of expanded intratumoral alpha and beta TCRs.

This clonotype appeared many times. Its antigen remains unidentified. Trimming shortened V by 0 bases and J by 0 bases, and 9 bases separated the two germline ends. Germline CDR1 SGHNT, CDR2 YYREEE (reference sequence). CDR3 size: 16 residues. TCRdb ran MiXCR on the 5' RACE reads and lists one entry per CDR3 protein. The sample yields about 16,000 distinct CDR3 sequences, around 6% seen once. Specified time point: sample taken at primary tumor resection. Without sorting, whole RNA was sequenced from tumor, nontumor lung or frozen PBMC. The clonotype was recovered from a female donor with early-stage non-small cell lung cancer. The chain carries TRBV5-4 and TRBJ2-2, with D hard to call. The specimen comprised lung tumor tissue, sampled at surgery. The CDR3 coding sequence is TGTGCCAGCAGCTTGGAGGGTCTAGCGAACACCGGGGAGCTGTTTTTT. It yields the protein CASSLEGLANTGELFF.